Listed below are T cell receptor beta chains from one sample, sequenced in a study of T cells in Graves' hyperthyroidism and ophthalmopathy. Each CDR3 protein gets one entry after TCRdb re-called the multiplex PCR reads with MiXCR. The repertoire holds hundreds of thousands of distinct CDR3 sequences, with about 15% as singletons. The sample taken for sequencing was blood. These receptors came from a man between 18 and 35 years old with Graves' ophthalmopathy. The CDR3 runs from the conserved cysteine through the conserved F or W. The D gene is left open where the match is weak. Where a row states a size, it is once, few, many or the class of an expanded clone; other rows omit it.

CDR3 protein,CDR3 DNA,D gene,V gene,J gene,clone size
CASSLLSGQGVTEAFF,TGTGCCAGCAGCTTACTATCGGGACAGGGGGTCACTGAAGCTTTCTTT,TRBD1,TRBV11-2,TRBJ1-1,many
CASSATGTSFETQYF,TGTGCCAGCAGCGCAACCGGGACTAGTTTTGAGACCCAGTACTTC,TRBD2,TRBV9,TRBJ2-5,few
CASSLAHRAPNQPQHF,TGTGCCAGCAGCTTAGCACACAGGGCCCCCAATCAGCCCCAGCATTTT,-,TRBV7-7,TRBJ1-5,many
CASSEGQTTDTQYF,TGCGCCAGCAGCGAGGGACAGACCACAGATACGCAGTATTTT,TRBD1,TRBV5-1,TRBJ2-3,once
CASSPGQGAYPPYEQYF,TGTGCCAGCAGCCCCGGACAGGGGGCCTACCCTCCCTACGAGCAGTACTTC,TRBD1,TRBV11-2,TRBJ2-7,many
CASSVGAGEMEQYF,TGTGCCAGCAGCGTAGGGGCAGGGGAAATGGAGCAGTACTTC,-,TRBV9,TRBJ2-7,many
CAYRASFPYEQYF,TGTGCCTACAGGGCCTCCTTTCCCTACGAGCAGTACTTC,-,TRBV30,TRBJ2-7,-
CASSQDWDRYEQYF,TGTGCCAGCAGCCAAGACTGGGACCGCTACGAGCAGTACTTC,-,TRBV14,TRBJ2-7,many
CAWSVGQGKNEQYF,TGTGCCTGGAGTGTTGGACAGGGCAAGAACGAGCAGTACTTC,TRBD1,TRBV30,TRBJ2-7,many
CASSAGLAGGFYEQYF,TGTGCCAGCAGCGCCGGACTAGCGGGAGGATTCTACGAGCAGTACTTC,TRBD2,TRBV6-1,TRBJ2-7,many
CSARAESTDTQYF,TGCAGTGCTAGGGCGGAGAGCACAGATACGCAGTATTTT,-,TRBV20-1,TRBJ2-3,many
CASSLKVGTGGSYEQYF,TGTGCCAGCAGCCTCAAGGTTGGGACAGGGGGCTCCTACGAGCAGTACTTC,TRBD1,TRBV3-1,TRBJ2-7,many
CASSLGQTTNEKLFF,TGCGCCAGCAGCTTGGGCCAAACAACTAATGAAAAACTGTTTTTT,-,TRBV5-1,TRBJ1-4,-
CASSPEPYSNQPQHF,TGTGCCAGCAGTCCGGAACCCTATAGCAATCAGCCCCAGCATTTT,-,TRBV27,TRBJ1-5,many
CASSHGGTQYF,TGTGCCAGCAGCCACGGTGGGACCCAGTACTTC,-,TRBV6-2/TRBV6-3,TRBJ2-5,-
CASSDDPDRGFGGYTF,TGTGCCAGCAGTGACGATCCTGACAGGGGATTCGGTGGCTACACCTTC,TRBD1,TRBV6-4,TRBJ1-2,many
CSATAPRGNYGYTF,TGCAGTGCTACAGCACCCAGGGGTAACTATGGCTACACCTTC,-,TRBV20-1,TRBJ1-2,-
CASSDFTGGGEQYF,TGTGCCAGCAGTGACTTTACAGGGGGTGGGGAGCAGTACTTC,TRBD1,TRBV6-1,TRBJ2-7,-
CASSHTGTDYEQYF,TGCGCCAGCAGCCACACCGGGACAGACTACGAGCAGTACTTC,TRBD1,TRBV4-1,TRBJ2-7,many
CNSTRTGSYGYTF,TGCAACTCGACCAGGACAGGCTCCTATGGCTACACCTTC,TRBD1,TRBV29-1,TRBJ1-2,few
CATSRDGGATLHF,TGTGCCACCAGCAGAGATGGGGGGGCAACCCTCCACTTT,-,TRBV15,TRBJ1-6,few
CASSFIGDEQFF,TGCGCCAGCAGCTTTATAGGCGATGAGCAGTTCTTC,-,TRBV5-1,TRBJ2-1,many
CAITGQGGYEQYF,TGTGCCATCACCGGACAGGGTGGCTACGAGCAGTACTTC,TRBD1,TRBV12-3/TRBV12-4,TRBJ2-7,-
CASSPGTGLTEAFF,TGTGCCAGCAGTCCCGGGACAGGGCTCACTGAAGCTTTCTTT,TRBD1,TRBV27,TRBJ1-1,many
CASSTRDRAISNTEAFF,TGTGCCAGCAGTACCCGGGACAGGGCTATCTCGAACACTGAAGCTTTCTTT,TRBD1,TRBV6-1,TRBJ1-1,many
CASSAGQGDYNEQFF,TGTGCCAGCAGCGCGGGACAGGGGGATTACAATGAGCAGTTCTTC,TRBD1,TRBV7-2,TRBJ2-1,many
CASILAGGDTQYF,TGTGCCAGCATATTAGCGGGAGGAGATACGCAGTATTTT,TRBD2,TRBV6-2/TRBV6-3,TRBJ2-3,many
CSAIPMPGEQYF,TGCAGTGCCATACCGATGCCTGGGGAGCAGTACTTC,-,TRBV20-1,TRBJ2-7,many
CASSLPVRGETQYF,TGTGCCAGCAGCTTACCCGTACGGGGGGAGACCCAGTACTTC,-,TRBV11-2,TRBJ2-5,many
CAWNGPGAWEGYTF,TGTGCCTGGAATGGGCCAGGCGCCTGGGAGGGCTACACCTTC,-,TRBV30,TRBJ1-2,many
CASRFTTANYGYTF,TGTGCCAGCAGATTCACGACAGCTAACTATGGCTACACCTTC,-,TRBV2,TRBJ1-2,many
CASGFVSGQGGNQPQHF,TGTGCTAGTGGTTTCGTTTCGGGACAGGGCGGCAATCAGCCCCAGCATTTT,TRBD1,TRBV12-5,TRBJ1-5,-
CASSSRPSGRETQYF,TGCGCCAGCAGCTCCCGACCGAGCGGGAGGGAGACCCAGTACTTC,TRBD2,TRBV5-1,TRBJ2-5,many
CASSQGHPMRTDTQYF,TGTGCCAGCAGCCAAGGACACCCCATGCGGACAGATACGCAGTATTTT,-,TRBV3-1,TRBJ2-3,many
CASSTYSGANVLTF,TGTGCCAGCAGTACCTACTCTGGGGCCAACGTCCTGACTTTC,-,TRBV6-2/TRBV6-3,TRBJ2-6,few
CASSLLRGTYNEQFF,TGTGCCAGCAGCTTACTTCGGGGGACCTACAATGAGCAGTTCTTC,-,TRBV7-2,TRBJ2-1,-
CASSPGTVNAEAFF,TGTGCCAGCAGTCCCGGGACAGTGAACGCTGAAGCTTTCTTT,TRBD1,TRBV12-3/TRBV12-4,TRBJ1-1,-
CATSEEGAIGETQYF,TGTGCCACCAGTGAAGAGGGGGCGATCGGGGAGACCCAGTACTTC,TRBD1,TRBV24-1,TRBJ2-5,once
CASSDHLAGDADTQYF,TGTGCCAGCAGTGACCACCTAGCGGGGGACGCAGATACGCAGTATTTT,TRBD2,TRBV2,TRBJ2-3,many
CASSLAGTSGGAGDTQYF,TGTGCCAGCAGCTTAGCGGGGACTAGCGGGGGGGCAGGAGATACGCAGTATTTT,TRBD2,TRBV11-3,TRBJ2-3,-
CATQGHSYNEQFF,TGTGCCACTCAGGGGCATTCCTACAATGAGCAGTTCTTC,-,TRBV24-1,TRBJ2-1,many
CASSPLRSQYDYGYTF,TGTGCCAGCAGTCCCCTCAGGTCGCAGTATGACTATGGCTACACCTTC,-,TRBV6-1,TRBJ1-2,many
CASGTTSTDTQYF,TGTGCCAGCGGGACAACTAGCACAGATACGCAGTATTTT,-,TRBV6-1,TRBJ2-3,many
CASSLGPPSGGASGTQYF,TGTGCCAGCAGCTTAGGGCCCCCTAGCGGGGGGGCCTCGGGGACCCAGTACTTC,TRBD2,TRBV7-9,TRBJ2-5,-
CATSEADQETQYF,TGTGCCACCAGTGAGGCAGACCAAGAGACCCAGTACTTC,-,TRBV24-1,TRBJ2-5,few
CAWSVGTGARNTQYF,TGTGCCTGGAGTGTAGGTACAGGGGCCCGTAACACCCAGTACTTC,TRBD1,TRBV30,TRBJ2-5,many
CASSDPARQGGRDEQYF,TGTGCCAGCAGCGACCCGGCAAGACAGGGGGGAAGGGACGAGCAGTACTTC,TRBD1,TRBV6-1,TRBJ2-7,many
CSARRLAGTYEQYF,TGCAGTGCTAGAAGACTAGCGGGGACCTACGAGCAGTACTTC,TRBD2,TRBV20-1,TRBJ2-7,-
CASSPYGTANTGELFF,TGTGCCAGCAGTCCGTACGGGACAGCGAACACCGGGGAGCTGTTTTTT,TRBD1,TRBV28,TRBJ2-2,many
CASSLQTGLNTEAFF,TGCGCCAGCAGCCTCCAGACAGGACTGAACACTGAAGCTTTCTTT,-,TRBV4-1,TRBJ1-1,many
CASSPYGQSRSTDTQYF,TGTGCCAGCAGTCCTTACGGACAGTCCCGGAGCACAGATACGCAGTATTTT,-,TRBV6-1,TRBJ2-3,many
CASSEAVPNEKLFF,TGCGCCAGCAGCGAGGCAGTACCTAATGAAAAACTGTTTTTT,-,TRBV5-1,TRBJ1-4,-
CASSLTSGGVFGYEQYF,TGTGCCAGCAGCTTGACTAGCGGGGGGGTTTTTGGCTACGAGCAGTACTTC,TRBD2,TRBV12-3/TRBV12-4,TRBJ2-7,few
CASRRTALNYGYTF,TGTGCCAGCAGACGGACAGCCCTTAACTATGGCTACACCTTC,-,TRBV27,TRBJ1-2,few
CSVETTSGANEQFF,TGCAGCGTTGAAACGACTAGCGGGGCCAATGAGCAGTTCTTC,TRBD2,TRBV29-1,TRBJ2-1,many